This T cell receptor (beta chain) was documented in a study of T cell repertoires in cytomegalovirus infection. About the research overall: Both CMV infection and a matching HLA type were indicated by public TCR beta signatures.

TCRdb re-called the reads through MiXCR, storing one row per CDR3 protein. The sample records a few hundred thousand distinct CDR3 sequences, 15% to 20% being singletons. Points from the study as a whole: Of the TCR beta families, the public ones yielded a cumulative frequency that identified carriers of CMV plus the relevant HLA.

Comments on this clonotype: Antigen: not known.

Looked up from germline, CDR1 is LGHNA and CDR2 is YSLEER. This CDR3 has 18 amino acids. Deletions cut 0 bases from V and 5 bases from J, with 22 bases between. Source material: PBMCs. This chain links TRBV4-3 with TRBJ2-5, with D unclear. This receptor was identified in a human donor in good health (CMV status not recorded). Some clones in this sample may be carry-over from other donors' samples. DNA of the CDR3: TGCGCCAGCAGCCAAGAAACCGACTCCGGACCATTTTCGGAGACCCAGTACTTC. It specifies CASSQETDSGPFSETQYF.